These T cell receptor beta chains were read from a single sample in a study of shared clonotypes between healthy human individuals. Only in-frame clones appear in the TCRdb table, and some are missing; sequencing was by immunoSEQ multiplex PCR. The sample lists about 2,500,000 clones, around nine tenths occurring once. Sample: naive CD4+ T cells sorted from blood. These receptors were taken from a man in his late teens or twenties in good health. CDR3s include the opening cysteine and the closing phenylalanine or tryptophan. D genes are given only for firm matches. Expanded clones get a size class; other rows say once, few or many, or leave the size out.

TGTGCCAGCAGCACCGGGAGAACTAATGAAAAACTGTTTTTT | CASSTGRTNEKLFF | . | TRBJ1-4 | TRBV7-9 | .
TGTGCCAGCAGCCTCGACAGGGAAGGAAAACTGTTTTTT | CASSLDREGKLFF | few | TRBJ1-4 | TRBV9 | TRBD1
TGTGCCAGTATGGGGCAGCTTAATGAAAAACTGTTTTTT | CASMGQLNEKLFF | . | TRBJ1-4 | TRBV19 | .
TGTGCCAGCTCACCACTAGGAGGTAGCGGGAGCCCAGATACGCAGTATTTT | CASSPLGGSGSPDTQYF | . | TRBJ2-3 | TRBV18 | TRBD2
TGTGCCAGCAGTTACGATGGCATAAACTATGGCTACACCTTC | CASSYDGINYGYTF | . | TRBJ1-2 | TRBV6-5 | .
TGCGCCAGCAGCCATGGGACTAGCGGGAGCAAGGGCACAGATACGCAGTATTTT | CASSHGTSGSKGTDTQYF | . | TRBJ2-3 | TRBV4-3 | TRBD2
TGTGCCAGCAGTTATTACCCAGGAACCTACGAGCAGTACTTC | CASSYYPGTYEQYF | once | TRBJ2-7 | TRBV6-9 | .
TGTGCTAGCAGCCCAAGGACAGGGTCCGGGGAGCTGTTTTTT | CASSPRTGSGELFF | . | TRBJ2-2 | TRBV7-7 | TRBD1
TGTGCCAGTAGCAAGCTACCGGGACAGGGACGTGGAGGGGAGCTGTTTTTT | CASSKLPGQGRGGELFF | . | TRBJ2-2 | TRBV19 | TRBD1
TGTGCCAGCAGCTTAGCAGTGACTAGCGGGAGAATTGGTCCCGGGGAGCTGTTTTTT | CASSLAVTSGRIGPGELFF | once | TRBJ2-2 | TRBV7-9 | TRBD2
TGTGCCAGCAGCCCGGGGGCCCTCCTAACCCAGTACTTC | CASSPGALLTQYF | . | TRBJ2-5 | TRBV5-4 | .
TGTGCCAGCAGCGACGAGCGGACAGGGTCCTCCTACGAGCAGTACTTC | CASSDERTGSSYEQYF | . | TRBJ2-7 | TRBV13 | TRBD1
TGTGCCAGCAGCTTAGCGCCGGCAGGGAACACCGGGGAGCTGTTTTTT | CASSLAPAGNTGELFF | once | TRBJ2-2 | TRBV7-2 | .
TGCGCCAGCAGCTTGAACTCCCCCTCGGCAGAAGCTTTCTTT | CASSLNSPSAEAFF | . | TRBJ1-1 | TRBV5-1 | .
TGTGCCAGCAGGCTAGCGGGGGGCGCCTACGAGCAGTACTTC | CASRLAGGAYEQYF | . | TRBJ2-7 | TRBV6-5 | TRBD2
TGTGCCAGCAGCTTAGCGGCCGGGCAAGAGACCCAGTACTTC | CASSLAAGQETQYF | . | TRBJ2-5 | TRBV7-3 | .
TGTGCCAGCAGTTTATGTAGCCCCTCTCTTTTTGAATACTCCTACGAGCAGTACTTC | CASSLCSPSLFEYSYEQYF | . | TRBJ2-7 | TRBV27 | .
TGTGCCATCAGTGGCTCAACCTACGAGCAGTACTTC | CAISGSTYEQYF | . | TRBJ2-7 | TRBV10-3 | .
TGTGCCAGCAGCTTGGCCGGGACTAGGACTACGTCGGATACGCAGTATTTT | CASSLAGTRTTSDTQYF | . | TRBJ2-3 | TRBV5-4 | TRBD2
TGTGCCAGCAGAGGAGGGGGACAGGGAAACTATGGCTACACCTTC | CASRGGGQGNYGYTF | . | TRBJ1-2 | TRBV5-8 | TRBD1
TGCGCCAGCAGCTTGGGGACGGCTAAAAACACCGGGGAGCTGTTTTTT | CASSLGTAKNTGELFF | . | TRBJ2-2 | TRBV5-1 | .
TGCGCCAGCAGCTCCGCCCGGACAGGGTCGGATGAGCAGTACTTC | CASSSARTGSDEQYF | once | TRBJ2-7 | TRBV5-1 | TRBD1
TGTGCCAGCTCACCAGCACAAGGGGGCACTGAAGCTTTCTTT | CASSPAQGGTEAFF | once | TRBJ1-1 | TRBV18 | .
TGTGCCAGTAGTATAAGGACTAGCGGGATCTACGAGCAGTACTTC | CASSIRTSGIYEQYF | . | TRBJ2-7 | TRBV19 | TRBD2
TGTGCCAGCAGTCCGTTAGTCTCCTATAATTCACCCCTCCACTTT | CASSPLVSYNSPLHF | . | TRBJ1-6 | TRBV6-1 | .
TGCGCCAGCAGCCAAGACTCTCGGGGGACAGAGCAGTACTTC | CASSQDSRGTEQYF | . | TRBJ2-7 | TRBV4-1 | .
TGTGCCACCAGCAGAGATGGTAGCGGGAACAATGAGCAGTTCTTC | CATSRDGSGNNEQFF | once | TRBJ2-1 | TRBV15 | TRBD2
TGTGCCAGCAGTGAAGAGGGGATCGCTGGAAACACCATATATTTT | CASSEEGIAGNTIYF | . | TRBJ1-3 | TRBV2 | .
TGTGCCAGCAGCTTAGAGGGGCGCGGAATTTACAATGAGCAGTTCTTC | CASSLEGRGIYNEQFF | . | TRBJ2-1 | TRBV11-3 | .
TGCGCCAGCAGCCAAGACGGCGCCGGGACAGGGGAAAAACTGTTTTTT | CASSQDGAGTGEKLFF | . | TRBJ1-4 | TRBV4-1 | TRBD1
TGTGCCAGCAGTTACCGGGCGGGAGGAGGGACCGGGGAGCTGTTTTTT | CASSYRAGGGTGELFF | . | TRBJ2-2 | TRBV6-5 | TRBD2
TGTGCCAGCAGCCACGGGAAGGGGGGTAATGAAAAACTGTTTTTT | CASSHGKGGNEKLFF | . | TRBJ1-4 | TRBV6-6 | .
TGTGCCAGCAGTTACACAAATAGCTTGGGCTACGAGCAGTACTTC | CASSYTNSLGYEQYF | . | TRBJ2-7 | TRBV6-5 | .
TGTGCCAGCAGTTTATCTGGAAAGGATGAAAAACTGTTTTTT | CASSLSGKDEKLFF | . | TRBJ1-4 | TRBV28 | .